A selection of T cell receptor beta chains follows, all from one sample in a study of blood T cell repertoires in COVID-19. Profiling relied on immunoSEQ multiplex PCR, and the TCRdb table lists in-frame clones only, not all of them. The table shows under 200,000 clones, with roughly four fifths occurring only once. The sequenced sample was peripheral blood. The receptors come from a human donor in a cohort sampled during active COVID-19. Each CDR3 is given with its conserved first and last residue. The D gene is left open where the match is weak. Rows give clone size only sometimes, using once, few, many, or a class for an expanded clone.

CDR3nt: TGTGCCAGCAGCCGACAGGGGCCCCTCTCCTACGAGCAGTACTTC
CDR3aa: CASSRQGPLSYEQYF
v_gene: TRBV5-4
abundance: few
j_gene: TRBJ2-7
d_gene: TRBD1

CDR3nt: TGTGCCAGCAGCTCCGGGACAAATACTAATGAAAAACTGTTTTTT
CDR3aa: CASSSGTNTNEKLFF
v_gene: TRBV11-1
abundance: -
j_gene: TRBJ1-4
d_gene: -

CDR3nt: TGCGCCAGCACCCTCTCTACCTCTGGGGCCAACGTCCTGACTTTC
CDR3aa: CASTLSTSGANVLTF
v_gene: TRBV5-1
abundance: few
j_gene: TRBJ2-6
d_gene: -

CDR3nt: TGTGCCAGTAGTATAGACAGGGGTACTGAAGCTTTCTTT
CDR3aa: CASSIDRGTEAFF
v_gene: TRBV19
abundance: -
j_gene: TRBJ1-1
d_gene: -

CDR3nt: TGTGCCAGCGCCTTCTCAGGGGATTCCTACAATGAGCAGTTCTTC
CDR3aa: CASAFSGDSYNEQFF
v_gene: TRBV18
abundance: -
j_gene: TRBJ2-1
d_gene: -

CDR3nt: TGTGCCACCAGCAGGGACAGGGGGAACTATGGCTACACCTTC
CDR3aa: CATSRDRGNYGYTF
v_gene: TRBV15
abundance: -
j_gene: TRBJ1-2
d_gene: TRBD1

CDR3nt: TGCGCCAGCAGTGAGTCCCCTCACAGGGAAAGTCAGCCCCAGCATTTT
CDR3aa: CASSESPHRESQPQHF
v_gene: TRBV10-2
abundance: -
j_gene: TRBJ1-5
d_gene: -

CDR3nt: TGCGCCAGCAGTCCAGATAGCGGGAGGGCCTACGAGCAGTACTTC
CDR3aa: CASSPDSGRAYEQYF
v_gene: TRBV4-1
abundance: -
j_gene: TRBJ2-7
d_gene: TRBD2

CDR3nt: TGTGCCAGCAGTGATTCGGCGGGGAGAACTGAAGCTTTCTTT
CDR3aa: CASSDSAGRTEAFF
v_gene: TRBV25-1
abundance: few
j_gene: TRBJ1-1
d_gene: -

CDR3nt: TGTGCCAGCACTGGGACAGGCGAATCCTACGAGCAGTACTTC
CDR3aa: CASTGTGESYEQYF
v_gene: TRBV3-1/TRBV3-2
abundance: once
j_gene: TRBJ2-7
d_gene: TRBD1

CDR3nt: TGTGCCAGCACCCCGTCCGGTGGCGGGAGTAGCCACGAGCAGTACTTC
CDR3aa: CASTPSGGGSSHEQYF
v_gene: TRBV6-2/TRBV6-3
abundance: -
j_gene: TRBJ2-7
d_gene: TRBD2

CDR3nt: TGTGCCACCAGTGGTTCCGGGACAGGGCCCCCCTCTGGGGCCAACGTCCTGACTTTC
CDR3aa: CATSGSGTGPPSGANVLTF
v_gene: TRBV24-1
abundance: -
j_gene: TRBJ2-6
d_gene: TRBD1

CDR3nt: TGTGCCAGCAGCCCTCCCGCGGACAGGCGGAACGAGCAGTACTTC
CDR3aa: CASSPPADRRNEQYF
v_gene: TRBV7-2
abundance: -
j_gene: TRBJ2-7
d_gene: TRBD1